The 7 T cell receptor beta chains listed next were all sequenced from one sample in a study of blood T cell repertoires in COVID-19. Assay used: immunoSEQ multiplex PCR; TCRdb lists only in-frame clones, some missing. The table shows around 20,000 clones, with 80% to 90% occurring only once. The sequenced material came from peripheral blood. The receptor set was obtained from a human donor with active COVID-19. The donor label of this sample is uncertain.

This chain connects TRBV6-5 to TRBJ2-5, with 8 positions matching TRBD2. CDR1 and CDR2 from the germline V gene are MNHEY and SVGAGI. The V gene end was trimmed by 4 bases and the J gene end by 2 bases; junction bases not matched to a gene: 6. This CDR3 spans 15 amino acids. CDR3 in amino acids: CASSSAVAGQETQYF. CDR3 in DNA: TGTGCCAGCAGTTCAGCCGTAGCGGGGCAAGAGACCCAGTACTTC.

This clone was picked up a small number of times. A junction boundary mismatches the germline segment, possibly from a read error. The chain couples TRBV11-2 to TRBJ1-2; D ambiguous. This CDR3 comprises 12 residues. The germline gives CDR1 SGHAT, CDR2 FQNNGV. As DNA, the CDR3 is TGTGCCAGCAGCTTACGCTCTTATGGACTTTCATTC. Amino acids: CASSLRSYGLSF.

The rearrangement links TRBV29-1 to TRBJ1-6; perhaps TRBD1 as D (6 bases). Trimming removed 6 bases at V and 8 bases at J, with 14 bases between. Per the germline V gene, CDR1 is SQVTM and CDR2 is ANQGSEA. The length of the CDR3 is 13 residues. This CDR3 reads CSVAQGSDSPLHF. CDR3 in DNA: TGCAGCGTAGCACAGGGATCGGATTCACCCCTCCACTTT.

This sequence joins TRBV5-4 and TRBJ1-6; the D is unclear. V lost 4 bases, J lost 0 bases, and 8 bases lay in between. This CDR3 is built from 15 residues. Germline V lookup: CDR1 SGHNT, CDR2 YYREEE (reference sequence). CDR3 sequence (DNA): TGTGCCAGCAGCCAAGAGAGCTCCTATAATTCACCCCTCCACTTT. As protein: CASSQESSYNSPLHF.

In nucleotides, the CDR3 is TGTGCCACCAGCAGTTTACAGGGGGTTAGCTCTGGAAACACCATATATTTT. Protein product: CATSSLQGVSSGNTIYF. The V call is TRBV15, the J call TRBJ1-3; 8 positions agree with TRBD1. Unmatched junction bases numbered 7, after V lost 3 bases and J lost 0 bases. The CDR3 is 17 amino acids. Germline V lookup: CDR1 LNHNV, CDR2 YYDKDF (reference sequence).

This rearrangement joins TRBV6-5 to TRBJ2-7; 10 bases match TRBD2. With V trimmed by 4 bases and J by 2 bases, 2 bases remained unmatched. CDR3 length: 14 residues. Germline loops: CDR1 MNHEY, CDR2 SVGAGI. Here the CDR3 DNA reads TGTGCCAGCAGTTTAGCGGGAGGACCCTACGAGCAGTACTTC. It is translated as CASSLAGGPYEQYF.

The rearrangement joins TRBV11-3 to TRBJ2-1, with 11 nucleotides matching TRBD1. The CDR3 spans 15 residues. The junction had 7 bases not matched to a gene; V was cut back by 5 bases and J by 7 bases. Germline V gene lookup returns CDR1 SGHNT and CDR2 YENEEA. The CDR3 protein is CASSPGQGADNEQFF. In nucleotides, the CDR3 is TGTGCCAGCAGCCCCGGACAGGGGGCGGATAATGAGCAGTTCTTC.